This TCR beta chain was profiled in a study of T cells in tumors after PD-1 blockade. Study details: Excluded were patients with checkpoint blockade, immunosuppressants, or radiotherapy or other anti-cancer therapy within 4 weeks. A subset received ongoing vismodegib 150 mg daily alongside anti-PD-1 therapy. Blood samples averaged around 110,000 templates (range about 21,000-257,772) and 36,536 unique clonotypes.

Sequencing used immunoSEQ multiplex PCR; TCRdb keeps in-frame clones, though not all of them. The table has approximately 50,000 clones, more than 60% seen once; the top ten hold roughly 9.4%. This clone was seen just once. V was shortened by 2 bases and J by 4 bases, with 13 bases between the two germline ends. The CDR3 consists of 16 residues. Germline lookup yields CDR1 SGHDT and CDR2 YYEEEE. This material consisted of PBMCs, taken before anti-PD-1 therapy. This clonotype was sampled from a human donor with advanced basal cell or squamous cell carcinoma (not recorded which). The chain combines TRBV5-6 with TRBJ2-6; no firm D call. The CDR3 reads CASSFGWGGGANVLTF. CDR3 in DNA: TGTGCCAGCAGCTTCGGTTGGGGTGGCGGGGCCAACGTCCTGACTTTC.